What follows is one T cell receptor beta chain and its context. What this receptor recognizes is not known. No base quality information exists; no much larger clone differs at one position. Library preparation employed PCR. The sequencing machine was an Illumina HiSeq 2500. To reduce PCR and sequencing biases, unique molecular identifiers were incorporated into the TCR beta cDNA libraries. Around 500,000 cDNA molecules were obtained for every 1 to 10 million input T cells, so each molecule roughly corresponded to one T cell. The patient libraries were prepared and sequenced with the same protocol used for the earlier healthy control dataset. Samples belonging to the same batch were prepared together, multiplexed and sequenced on a shared HiSeq lane. On the study's bioinformatics: MIGEC was used to process the raw barcoded reads, and molecular identifier groups with only a single read were discarded before consensus assembly and CDR3 extraction. Clonotype tables were post-analysed with VDJtools, and diversity was normalized by down-sampling all datasets to the smallest sample size. To correct batch-related cross-sample contamination, repertoire overlap clustering matched CDR3 amino acid sequences but not nucleotide sequences. TCRdb applied fastp at Q25 and MiXCR to the public reads, then kept only in-frame beta chains. Rows with a matching CDR3 protein are joined into one entry that keeps the most common DNA and genes. Clone size and V and J calls follow TCRdb, not the original study. Across this sample there are almost 700,000 distinct CDR3 sequences, with around 64% seen only once. The leading ten clones occupy approximately 11% of the sample.

To demonstrate the VDJtools post-analysis software, the study profiled TCR beta repertoires from the peripheral blood of around 13 young patients with multiple sclerosis. The multiple sclerosis patients were children and adolescents ranging in age from 6 to 15 years. These data belong to a study of post-analysis software for immune sequencing data (dated by TCRdb to 2014 to 2015). At the level of the whole study: The recorded disease courses included relapsing-remitting, secondary progressive and progressive-relapsing multiple sclerosis, and some patients had no subtype annotation. A subset of samples was prepared in parallel using single-end sample barcoding, then pooled and co-amplified after Illumina adapter ligation. The patient repertoires were set against about 10 previously published healthy control repertoires from donors whose ages ranged from roughly 6 to 27 years.

V is cut by 0 bases and J by 7 bases, and the space between the germline ends is 11 bases. Sequences SGHRS (CDR1) and YFSETQ (CDR2) are obtained from the germline V gene. The CDR3, cysteine through phenylalanine, is 14 amino acids long. CDR3 DNA is the only sequence kept; it has 42 bases, read in frame from the first base. Study-wide findings and limitations: The control group was slightly older than the multiple sclerosis patient group. Significantly lower normalized Chao1 diversity was found in multiple sclerosis patients than in controls, suggesting substantial peripheral T-cell clonal expansion. Four or five TRBV segments, including TRBV5-6, TRBV5-1 and TRBV20-1, were significantly more frequent in patients than controls. Direct clustering with F measure revealed strong co-clustering of samples prepared in the same batch, which led to a batch-effect correction.

The chain employs TRBV5-1 and TRBJ2-1; the D assignment is uncertain and may be TRBD1 or TRBD2, with 5 bases supporting each. The specimen was blood. This TCR derives from a girl aged 2 to 10 with multiple sclerosis. The CDR3 sequence is CASSLATWGNEQFF. The sequence in DNA is TGCGCCAGCAGCTTGGCGACCTGGGGGAATGAGCAGTTCTTC. Extended through the reference TRBV5-1 and TRBJ2-1 proteins, this CDR3 yields the full variable domain: KAGVTQTPRYLIKTRGQQVTLSCSPISGHRSVSWYQQTPGQGLQFLFEYFSETQRNKGNFPGRFSGRQFSNSRSEMNVSTLELGDSALYLCASSLATWGNEQFFGPGTRLTVL.